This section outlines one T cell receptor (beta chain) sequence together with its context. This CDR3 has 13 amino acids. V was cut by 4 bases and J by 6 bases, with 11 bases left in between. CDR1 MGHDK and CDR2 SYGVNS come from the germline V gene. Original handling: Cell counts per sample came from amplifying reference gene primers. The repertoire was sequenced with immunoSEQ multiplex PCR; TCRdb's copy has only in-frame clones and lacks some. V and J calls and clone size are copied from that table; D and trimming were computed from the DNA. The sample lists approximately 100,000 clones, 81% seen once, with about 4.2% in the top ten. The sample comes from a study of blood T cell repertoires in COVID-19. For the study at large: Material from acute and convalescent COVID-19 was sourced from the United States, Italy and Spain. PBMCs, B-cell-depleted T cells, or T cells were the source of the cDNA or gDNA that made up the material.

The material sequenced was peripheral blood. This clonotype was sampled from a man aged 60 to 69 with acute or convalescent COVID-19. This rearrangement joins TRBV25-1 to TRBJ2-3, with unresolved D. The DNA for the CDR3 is TGTGCCAGCAGTGCCGCTAATCGGGATACGCAGTATTTT. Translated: CASSAANRDTQYF.